A single sample is the source of the 17 T cell receptor beta chains below, sequenced in a study of cytomegalovirus exposure and HLA in healthy donors. The PCR contained 60 Vbeta and 13 Jbeta primers. The protocol was immunoSEQ multiplex PCR, while the TCRdb copy is restricted to in-frame clones and leaves out a portion. This sample has 95,000 to 150,000 clones, with about two thirds found just once. The material sequenced was PBMCs. These receptors all stem from a woman between 40 and 50 years old in good health and CMV-seropositive.

V and J are TRBV6-5 and TRBJ1-4, with TRBD1 as a possible D gene (5 bases). Germline-derived CDR1 and CDR2 are MNHEY and SVGAGI. The CDR3 contains 15 residues. Trimming stripped 6 bases from V and 5 bases from J, with 16 bases between. The CDR3 is CASSSREAGNEKLFF. The CDR3 coding sequence is TGTGCCAGCAGCTCCCGGGAGGCAGGGAATGAAAAACTGTTTTTT.

CDR3 sequence: CASSQLKTALKETDTQYF. As DNA, the CDR3 is TGTGCCAGCAGCCAGCTAAAGACAGCCCTAAAGGAGACAGATACGCAGTATTTT. The genes are TRBV4-2 and TRBJ2-3, with a possible D match to TRBD1 (5 bases). Per germline, CDR1 LGHNA and CDR2 YNFKEQ. V was cut by 3 bases and J by 3 bases, with 22 bases left in between. This CDR3 is built from 18 residues.

The chain has TRBV5-4 and TRBJ2-1, with 8 bases lining up with TRBD2. Per the germline V gene, CDR1 is SGHNT and CDR2 is YYREEE (reference sequence). The V gene end was trimmed by 2 bases and the J gene end by 0 bases; junction bases not matched to a gene: 7. This CDR3 has 17 residues. CDR3 amino acids: CASSLGGGKSSYNEQFF. The CDR3 region has the DNA TGTGCCAGCAGCTTAGGCGGGGGGAAAAGCTCCTACAATGAGCAGTTCTTC. Combining the CDR3 with reference TRBV5-4 and TRBJ2-1 gives the whole variable domain ETGVTQSPTHLIKTRGQQVTLRCSSQSGHNTVSWYQQALGQGPQFIFQYYREEENGRGNFPPRFSGLQFPNYSSELNVNALELDDSALYLCASSLGGGKSSYNEQFFGPGTRLTVL.

For this clone: Other DNA sequences from this sample encode an identical CDR3 as well. The V and J genes are TRBV7-2 and TRBJ2-2; D is ambiguous. The CDR3 runs to 12 residues. V shed 2 bases and J shed 8 bases, with 6 bases lying between them. Germline V lookup: CDR1 SGHTA, CDR2 FQGNSA. The CDR3 spells CASSLQTGELFF. The DNA of the CDR3 is TGTGCCAGCAGCTTACAAACAGGGGAGCTGTTTTTT.

The genes are TRBV7-8 and TRBJ2-1; D is possibly TRBD1 (5 bases). The CDR3 is 15 amino acids. Trimming took off 3 bases at V and 7 bases at J, with 16 bases between the two ends. The V gene's germline CDR1 is SGHVS and CDR2 FQNEAQ. The CDR3 region is CASSLFRSKGNEQFF. Written as DNA, the CDR3 is TGTGCCAGCAGCTTGTTTCGTTCGAAGGGGAATGAGCAGTTCTTC.

The CDR3 sequence: CASSPGDRVQPQHF. DNA for the CDR3: TGTGCCAGCAGCCCTGGCGACAGGGTCCAGCCCCAGCATTTT. J is TRBJ1-5 and V is TRBV7-2; 7 bases map to TRBD1. With 5 bases clipped from V and 7 bases from J, the junction kept 8 bases outside the gene matches. CDR3 size: 14 residues. CDR1 is SGHTA and CDR2 is FQGNSA in the germline V gene.

The rearrangement joins TRBV7-2 to TRBJ1-2, with 7 bases matching TRBD1. Germline V gene lookup returns CDR1 SGHTA and CDR2 FQGNSA. This CDR3 has 16 residues. The J segment lost 5 bases and the V segment lost 4 bases, leaving 13 bases of the junction unmatched. The chain's CDR3 is CASSSSTGSTLYGYTF. CDR3 bases: TGTGCCAGCAGCTCCTCGACAGGGAGTACCCTATATGGCTACACCTTC.

The sample holds one count of this clone. The V call is TRBV5-4, the J call TRBJ2-7, with 7 bases aligning to TRBD2. Trimming removed 0 bases from V and 0 bases from J; junction bases left unmatched: 3. Germline assignment: CDR1 SGHNT and CDR2 YYREEE (reference sequence). CDR3 length: 15 residues. Written as DNA, the CDR3 is TGTGCCAGCAGCTTGGCCCGGGACTACTCCTACGAGCAGTACTTC. Translating gives CASSLARDYSYEQYF.

The chain combines TRBV6-5 with TRBJ1-3, with 9 bases lining up with TRBD1. V gave up 4 bases and J gave up 3 bases; unmatched junction bases: 1. This CDR3 contains 14 residues. From germline, CDR1 is MNHEY and CDR2 SVGAGI. CDR3 coding DNA: TGTGCCAGCAGTTGGGACAGGGATGGAAACACCATATATTTT. Residues: CASSWDRDGNTIYF.

V gene TRBV11-2 combines with J gene TRBJ1-2; D call uncertain. The CDR3 runs 11 residues. Germline-derived CDR1 and CDR2 are SGHAT and FQNNGV. V gave up 5 bases and J gave up 8 bases, with 9 bases separating them. CDR3 DNA: TGTGCCAGCAGCCCGCGAATGGGCTACACCTTC. This codes for CASSPRMGYTF.

The chain joins TRBV5-1 to TRBJ2-3, with 11 bases that match TRBD2. Germline-derived CDR1 and CDR2 are SGHRS and YFSETQ. The CDR3 length is 15 residues. V trimming: 4 bases; J trimming: 3 bases; junction bases outside the gene matches: 4. For the CDR3, the DNA is TGCGCCAGCAGCCGGACTAGCGGGCAGACAGATACGCAGTATTTT. Translated, it gives CASSRTSGQTDTQYF.

The chain has TRBV9 and TRBJ1-6, with TRBD1 as a possible D gene (5 bases). Trimming removed 3 bases at V and 4 bases at J, with 11 bases between. The CDR3 contains 15 residues. Germline V gene lookup returns CDR1 SGDLS and CDR2 YYNGEE. CDR3 in DNA: TGTGCCAGCAGCGGATCGGACATTTATAATTCACCCCTCCACTTT. Protein: CASSGSDIYNSPLHF. Full variable domain (outside the CDR3, taken from reference TRBV9 and TRBJ1-6): DSGVTQTPKHLITATGQRVTLRCSPRSGDLSVYWYQQSLDQGLQFLIQYYNGEERAKGNILERFSAQQFPDLHSELNLSSLELGDSALYFCASSGSDIYNSPLHFGNGTRLTVT.

The rearrangement links TRBV7-9 to TRBJ2-7; 9 nucleotides align to TRBD2. The CDR3 length is 15 residues. Trimming at V came to 5 bases and at J to 6 bases, leaving 11 bases not matched to a gene. CDR1 is SEHNR and CDR2 is FQNEAQ in the germline V gene (reference sequence). The CDR3 is CASSPMGGGGAEQYF. Here the CDR3 DNA reads TGTGCCAGCAGCCCCATGGGCGGGGGGGGAGCCGAGCAGTACTTC.

The chain uses TRBV7-2 and TRBJ1-1; no clear D. CDR1 and CDR2 (germline): SGHTA, FQGNSA. The CDR3 is made up of 14 amino acids. Trimming removed 3 bases from V and 1 base from J, with 9 bases in between. Here the CDR3 reads CASSFQVENTEAFF. The CDR3 DNA is TGTGCCAGCAGCTTCCAGGTCGAGAACACTGAAGCTTTCTTT. The whole variable domain, remainder taken from reference TRBV7-2 and TRBJ1-1, is GAGVSQSPSNKVTEKGKDVELRCDPISGHTALYWYRQSLGQGLEFLIYFQGNSAPDKSGLPSDRFSAERTGGSVSTLTIQRTQQEDSAVYLCASSFQVENTEAFFGQGTRLTVV.

V and J are TRBV5-4 and TRBJ2-1; TRBD2 is a possible D gene (6 bases). The CDR3 is 15 residues long. Germline V CDR1 and CDR2: SGHNT, YYREEE (reference sequence). The germline V and J ends were trimmed by 2 bases and 2 bases, with 11 bases remaining between them. This CDR3 reads CASSLSRGTYNEQFF. The CDR3 nucleotides are TGTGCCAGCAGCTTATCGCGGGGAACCTACAATGAGCAGTTCTTC.

The chain links TRBV5-1 to TRBJ2-7, with TRBD1 matching 7 bases. Germline CDR1 SGHRS, CDR2 YFSETQ. Trimming removed 3 bases from V and 7 bases from J; junction bases left unmatched: 13. This CDR3 contains 15 residues. CDR3 sequence reads: CASSSGQVPLGEQYF. As DNA, the CDR3 is TGCGCCAGCAGCTCCGGACAGGTCCCTCTCGGGGAGCAGTACTTC.

The rearrangement uses TRBV6-6 and TRBJ2-7; the D gene is possibly TRBD2 (5 bases). This CDR3 is 14 amino acids long. CDR1 is MNHNY and CDR2 is SVGAGI in the germline V gene (reference sequence). With 2 bases removed from V and 0 bases from J, the gap between germline ends came to 8 bases. The CDR3 here is CASSYTRDSYEQYF. CDR3 nucleotide sequence: TGTGCCAGCAGTTACACTAGGGACTCCTACGAGCAGTACTTC.